This T cell receptor beta chain originates from a study of OX40 agonist ivuxolimab in advanced cancers. Study summary: A diagnosis of hepatocellular carcinoma, melanoma, renal cell or head and neck cancer was present in dose-escalation patients. Three patients showed partial responses: one hepatocellular carcinoma and two cutaneous melanoma cases. Enrollees could have had prior anti-PD-1, anti-PD-L1 or anti-CTLA-4 therapy, which about 42% had received.

Method: immunoSEQ multiplex PCR; TCRdb's copy keeps in-frame clones and lacks some. The table records over 85,000 clones, roughly 90% of them present only once. Whole-study results and caveats: CD8+ T cells were the subset that, on average, had more expanded clones than CD4+.

In regard to this clone: The antigen is undetermined.

The clonotype was recovered from an adult with an advanced solid tumor such as melanoma, head and neck, liver or kidney cancer. Sequenced here: CD4+ or CD8+ T cells sorted from blood, sampled in a trial of the OX40 agonist ivuxolimab.

The CDR3 loop is CASSRPEGSSYEQYF. CDR3 DNA sequence: TGTGCCAGCAGCCGACCGGAGGGATCATCCTACGAGCAGTACTTC. V usage is TRBV7-9 and J usage is TRBJ2-7; TRBD2 might be the D (6 bases). The CDR3 is made up of 15 amino acids. From germline, CDR1 is SEHNR and CDR2 FQNEAQ (reference sequence). V dropped 5 bases and J dropped 1 base, with 15 bases sitting between them.